This TCR beta chain was sequenced in a study of blood T cell repertoires in COVID-19 (TCRdb year 2020). For context, the study as a whole: The collaborator samples originated in the United States, Italy and Spain and spanned the acute and convalescent phases of COVID-19. The repertoires were released in a freely available public database intended as a resource for research on the immune response to SARS-CoV-2. Sample metadata almost always included a de-identified subject ID, COVID-19 status, age in years and sex. Subjects who had been exposed to COVID-19, were actively infected with it, or had recovered from it provided the deeply sampled blood TCRbeta repertoires that made up the dataset. Samples came from the ongoing ImmuneRACE study (first 160 participants) plus 1,254 subjects from 6 global collaborators. Where available, HLA class I and class II types were obtained from metadata supplied by the sample provider rather than from assay-based typing. The prospective study material was composed of cDNA or gDNA derived from T cells, B-cell-depleted T cells, or PBMCs. What the study reported, not specific to this receptor: Clinical and demographic metadata were provided uncurated, with the amount varying by source and participant.

Each collaborating institution followed its own protocols to collect whole blood in K2EDTA tubes. For TCRbeta analysis, collaborators shipped samples in one of three forms: frozen whole blood, isolated PBMCs, or DNA extracted from either of those sample types. CDR1 and CDR2 are read off the germline V gene as KGHSH and LQKENI. There are 13 amino acids in the CDR3, from cysteine to phenylalanine inclusive. Only the CDR3 region is kept as DNA, spanning 39 bases read in frame from base 1. Trimming removed 8 bases from V and 1 base from J; the gene matches leave 3 bases unexplained. To note about this clone: Its binding antigen is unknown. Base-call qualities are not available, and no considerably larger clone is one nucleotide away.

TCRbeta CDR3 regions were amplified from genomic DNA by means of the immunoSEQ Assay, a bias-controlled multiplex PCR. On the study's bioinformatics: Within the assay, amplification of reference gene primers was used to estimate how many nucleated cells each sample contained. Sequence reads were collapsed and filtered to measure the absolute abundance of every unique TCRbeta CDR3 rearrangement. For each sample, productive Simpson clonality was calculated as the square root of Simpson's diversity index across productive rearrangements. TCRdb mirrors the immuneACCESS table, restricted to in-frame sequences. Some clones are absent from its copies; in checked studies, under half trace to an unresolved V gene, and the reason for the others is unknown. V, J and clone size derive from that table, while D and trimming were established from the DNA sequence. This sample gives about 100,000 clones in total; roughly nine tenths of them show up just once. Of the sample, about 18% is held by the ten largest clones.

Sequencing was done on a sample of peripheral blood. The rearranged segments are TRBV18 and TRBJ1-1; TRBD1 lines up with 8 middle nucleotides. The sequence was obtained from a man aged 50-59 years with acute or convalescent COVID-19. Here the CDR3 is given as CASVGQGNTEAFF. Read as DNA, the sequence is TGTGCCAGCGTAGGACAGGGGAACACTGAAGCTTTCTTT.